These 29 T cell receptor beta chains came from one sample sequenced in a study of blood T cells in healthy people across ages. A second roughly 7 to 12 cycle PCR used barcoded and J-beta primers. TCRdb independently ran MiXCR on the 5' RACE reads; one entry per CDR3 protein. The top ten clones hold about 10% of a sample with more than 900,000 distinct CDR3 sequences, around 29% of them seen once. The data also belong to a second study, concerning T cells of mothers and their children.

The sequenced sample consisted of blood. These receptors came from a woman aged 40-49 years in good health.

The chain recombines TRBV29-1 with TRBJ2-2; D possibly corresponds to TRBD2 (5 bases). The germline V gene encodes CDR1 SQVTM and CDR2 ANQGSEA. This CDR3 has 15 amino acids. Trimming cost V 1 base and J 4 bases, with 13 bases left between them. CDR3 loop: CSVEAHVRGTGELFF. CDR3 bases: TGCAGCGTTGAAGCCCACGTCCGGGGCACCGGGGAGCTGTTTTTT.

The CDR3 bases are TGTGCCAGCAGAAAGGGGGGCCCCTCGGATACGCAGTATTTT. Protein product: CASRKGGPSDTQYF. This sequence joins TRBV28 and TRBJ2-3; D assignment may be TRBD1 or TRBD2 (6 bases each). V gave up 6 bases and J gave up 6 bases, with 16 bases separating them. This CDR3 region has 14 residues. Per germline, CDR1 MDHEN and CDR2 SYDVKM.

This clonotype was observed at least ten times. The genes are TRBV6-2 or TRBV6-3 and TRBJ2-5; D not certain. Germline CDR1 is MNHEY and CDR2 is SVGEGT. The V gene lost 5 bases and the J gene lost 3 bases, with 10 bases spanning the gap. The CDR3 length is 13 residues. CDR3 loop: CASSRYSKETQYF. CDR3 sequence (DNA): TGTGCCAGCAGTAGATACAGCAAAGAGACCCAGTACTTC.

The V gene is TRBV7-6, the J gene TRBJ1-2, with a possible D match to TRBD1 (6 bases). The CDR3 length is 14 residues. V was shortened by 1 base and J by 8 bases, with 14 bases between the two germline ends. Germline CDR1 is SGHVS and CDR2 is FNYEAQ. As DNA, the CDR3 is TGTGCCAGCAGCTTAGGGCCAACAGGGACGGGCTACACCTTC. It encodes CASSLGPTGTGYTF.

This clonotype was seen a handful of times. J is TRBJ2-7 and V is TRBV5-1; 8 bases match TRBD2. Germline CDR1 SGHRS, CDR2 YFSETQ. The CDR3 covers 14 residues. V shed 3 bases, J shed 5 bases, and the junction held 7 bases outside the gene matches. This chain's CDR3 is CASSSGGAVDEQYF. The CDR3 coding sequence is TGCGCCAGCAGCTCCGGGGGGGCAGTCGACGAGCAGTACTTC.

The sample holds many counts of this clonotype. This chain links TRBV2 with TRBJ1-3, with 7 positions matching TRBD1. This CDR3 is built from 15 residues. Trimming took 6 bases from V and 3 from J; bases not matched to a gene: 8. Germline V gene sequence: CDR1 SNHLY, CDR2 FYNNEI. The CDR3 here is CASRPGQAGGNTIYF. CDR3 sequence (DNA): TGTGCCAGCAGACCTGGACAGGCCGGTGGAAACACCATATATTTT.

This clonotype was counted between two and nine times. The chain recombines TRBV28 with TRBJ2-5; 8 positions match TRBD1. This CDR3 contains 18 residues. From germline, CDR1 is MDHEN and CDR2 SYDVKM. J lost 5 bases, V lost 2 bases, and 16 bases had no gene match. The CDR3 coding sequence is TGTGCCAGCAGTTTAAGCACCCCAGGGGGCATTTTTCAGGAGACCCAGTACTTC. Protein: CASSLSTPGGIFQETQYF.

This chain links TRBV29-1 with TRBJ1-2; D unclear. Looked up from germline, CDR1 is SQVTM and CDR2 is ANQGSEA. V lost 3 bases, J lost 4 bases, and 15 bases lay in between. This CDR3 has 14 residues. CDR3 sequence (DNA): TGCAGCGTTGATGTGACCAGTTTGGGCTATGGCTACACCTTC. Its translation is CSVDVTSLGYGYTF.

V is TRBV6-2 or TRBV6-3 and J is TRBJ2-2; TRBD2 matches 7 bases. CDR1 is MNHEY, CDR2 SVGEGT, per germline. The ends lost 10 bases at V and 6 bases at J; junction bases unmatched: 8. CDR3 length equals 13 residues. The CDR3 region has the DNA TGTGCCATCCCCGGGGGGATGTCCGGGGAGCTGTTTTTT. This gives the protein CAIPGGMSGELFF.

The genes are TRBV6-5 and TRBJ1-5, with 11 bases fitting TRBD1. Germline V gene sequence: CDR1 MNHEY, CDR2 SVGAGI. V gave up 6 bases and J gave up 12 bases; unmatched junction bases: 4. The CDR3 sequence is 12 residues long. CDR3 sequence: CASSPGTGGQHF. The CDR3, as DNA: TGTGCCAGCAGCCCCGGGACAGGGGGCCAGCATTTT.

The V gene is TRBV29-1, the J gene TRBJ2-3; D is uncertain. The CDR3 extends over 12 amino acids. The V gene's germline CDR1 is SQVTM and CDR2 ANQGSEA. Trimming removed 4 bases at V and 5 bases at J, with 10 bases between. CDR3 sequence (DNA): TGCAGCGTTGTAATACTGGGAGATACGCAGTATTTT. As protein: CSVVILGDTQYF.

This clonotype appeared many times. The chain combines TRBV5-1 with TRBJ2-1; 7 bases are shared with TRBD2. V was clipped by 3 bases and J by 9 bases; unmatched bases: 6. The germline V gene has CDR1 SGHRS and CDR2 YFSETQ. The CDR3 is 13 residues long. Written as DNA, the CDR3 is TGCGCCAGCAGCTGGCTAGCGGCAGGTGAGCAGTTCTTC. It specifies CASSWLAAGEQFF.

The chain is built from TRBV18 and TRBJ2-6; D is tentatively TRBD1 or TRBD2 (5 bases each). V gave up 2 bases and J gave up 0 bases, with 8 bases separating them. This CDR3 is 16 amino acids long. The germline CDR1 and CDR2 sequences are KGHSH and LQKENI. For the CDR3, the DNA is TGTGCCAGCTCACCATATGGGGGCTCTGGGGCCAACGTCCTGACTTTC. This encodes CASSPYGGSGANVLTF.

V gene TRBV5-8 combines with J gene TRBJ2-7; 7 nucleotides line up with TRBD1. Germline V lookup: CDR1 SGHTS, CDR2 YDEGEE. The CDR3 is 15 residues long. Losses at the gene ends were 5 bases for V and 8 bases for J; bases not matched to a gene: 16. CDR3 bases: TGTGCCAGCAGGGATGGGGACAGAGGCAGAGAGAAGCAGTACTTC. Its translation: CASRDGDRGREKQYF.

This clonotype was picked up a small number of times. The chain carries TRBV30 and TRBJ2-7; 7 nucleotides align to TRBD1. CDR1 and CDR2 from the germline V gene are GTSNPN and SVGIG (reference sequence). Trimming cost V 1 base and J 4 bases; bases outside gene matches: 1. This CDR3 comprises 12 residues. For the CDR3, the DNA is TGTGCCTGGAGTGGGGACAGATACGAGCAGTACTTC. Protein product: CAWSGDRYEQYF. Drawing the rest from reference TRBV30 and TRBJ2-7, the complete variable domain is SQTIHQWPATLVQPVGSPLSLECTVEGTSNPNLYWYRQAAGRGLQLLFYSVGIGQISSEVPQNLSASRPQDRQFILSSKKLLLSDSGFYLCAWSGDRYEQYFGPGTRLTVT.

In its sample, this clonotype was seen a few times. The junction departs from the called germline gene at one end, perhaps through a read error. CDR3 loop: CANSYRAGYSLNYEQYF. The CDR3 nucleotides read TGTGCCAACAGTTACAGGGCAGGCTACTCCCTCAATTACGAGCAGTACTTC. The rearrangement joins TRBV6-2 or TRBV6-3 to TRBJ2-7, with a tentative D call TRBD1 (6 bases). The CDR3 consists of 17 residues. CDR1 MNHEY and CDR2 SVGEGT come from the germline V gene.

The sample holds a few counts of this clonotype. The chain couples TRBV5-6 to TRBJ1-2; TRBD1 matches 11 bases. Germline V gene lookup returns CDR1 SGHDT and CDR2 YYEEEE. V dropped 6 bases and J dropped 7; count of bases not matched to a gene: 14. The CDR3 runs to 16 residues. The CDR3 is CASIGTGGRRAGGYTF. Written as DNA, the CDR3 is TGTGCCAGCATCGGGACAGGGGGTCGTCGGGCTGGTGGCTACACCTTC.

This clonotype was seen once. The CDR3 nucleotides read TGCAGCGCCGAACCTGGCCTAAGGGGCACTGAAGCTTTCTTT. It yields the protein CSAEPGLRGTEAFF. This sequence joins TRBV29-1 and TRBJ1-1; D is perhaps TRBD1 (5 bases). There are 14 residues in the CDR3. Germline CDR1 and CDR2: SQVTM and ANQGSEA. The germline V and J ends were trimmed by 7 bases and 4 bases, with 19 bases remaining between them.

This clonotype came up a few times. This chain uses TRBV11-2 with TRBJ2-5; D gene ambiguous. The DNA end lines up better with TRBJ2-7; the J call may be wrong. Germline CDR1 reads SGHAT; CDR2 reads FQNNGV. This CDR3 spans 13 amino acids. The CDR3 DNA reads as TGTGCCAGCAGCTTAGCTCCCGCCTGCGAGCAGTACTTC. This gives the protein CASSLAPACEQYF.

The chain carries TRBV5-1 and TRBJ2-1; 7 bases align to TRBD2. From germline, CDR1 is SGHRS and CDR2 YFSETQ. Unmatched junction bases numbered 10, after V lost 4 bases and J lost 3 bases. The CDR3 has 16 residues. For the CDR3, the DNA is TGCGCCAGCAGCCCGGGGGAGGGTAGTTTCTACAATGAGCAGTTCTTC. It yields the protein CASSPGEGSFYNEQFF.

This clonotype was observed a handful of times. The V gene is TRBV5-1, the J gene TRBJ2-3, with D hard to call. Germline V gives CDR1 SGHRS, CDR2 YFSETQ. V was shortened by 0 bases and J by 5 bases, with 13 bases between the two germline ends. The CDR3 is 15 residues long. As DNA, the CDR3 is TGCGCCAGCAGCTTGGGGTCCCAGTCTGGAGATACGCAGTATTTT. Amino acid sequence: CASSLGSQSGDTQYF.

This clonotype was picked up a small number of times. This rearrangement joins TRBV9 to TRBJ1-2; perhaps TRBD1 as D (5 bases). This CDR3 spans 14 amino acids. Trimming took off 3 bases at V and 1 base at J, with 10 bases between the two ends. Germline V lookup: CDR1 SGDLS, CDR2 YYNGEE. CDR3 in amino acids: CASSAWDDNYGYTF. The CDR3 nucleotides read TGTGCCAGCAGCGCCTGGGACGATAACTATGGCTACACCTTC.

This clonotype was seen ten or more times. The CDR3 region is CASRIRDRENTEAFF. Written as DNA, the CDR3 is TGTGCCAGCAGGATTAGGGACAGGGAGAACACTGAAGCTTTCTTT. The genes are TRBV7-9 and TRBJ1-1; 9 bases map to TRBD1. J lost 1 base, V lost 6 bases, and 6 bases had no gene match. This CDR3 has 15 residues. The germline V gene has CDR1 SEHNR and CDR2 FQNEAQ (reference sequence).

The gene calls are TRBV20-1 and TRBJ1-5, with 8 positions matching TRBD1. This CDR3 has 14 amino acids. J was trimmed by 7 bases and V by 6 bases; bases with no gene match: 11. Per germline, CDR1 DFQATT and CDR2 SNEGSKA (reference sequence). CDR3 nucleotide sequence: TGCAGTGCCACAAATCGACAGGGGCGGCAGCCCCAGCATTTT. This codes for CSATNRQGRQPQHF.

The chain couples TRBV29-1 to TRBJ1-2, with D possibly being TRBD1 (5 bases). Germline V gene sequence: CDR1 SQVTM, CDR2 ANQGSEA. This CDR3 contains 14 residues. Trimming pared 5 bases from V and 3 bases from J, leaving 16 bases between. The CDR3 sequence is CSVSSEGIHYGYTF. For the CDR3, the DNA is TGCAGCGTTTCCTCAGAGGGGATTCACTATGGCTACACCTTC.

The gene calls are TRBV2 and TRBJ2-1, with 9 nucleotides matching TRBD2. With 2 bases clipped from V and 0 bases from J, the junction kept 11 bases outside the gene matches. Germline CDR1 SNHLY, CDR2 FYNNEI. This CDR3 spans 19 amino acids. The CDR3 sequence: CASSEMGLLAGASYNEQFF. The CDR3 DNA reads as TGTGCCAGCAGTGAAATGGGTTTGTTAGCGGGGGCCTCCTACAATGAGCAGTTCTTC.

The genes are TRBV15 and TRBJ2-5; D not certain. The CDR3 contains 14 residues. Germline lookup yields CDR1 LNHNV and CDR2 YYDKDF (reference sequence). Trimming cost V 8 bases and J 3 bases, with 16 bases left between them. The DNA of the CDR3 is TGTGCCACCTCAAAGGGCCTTTCAAAAGAGACCCAGTACTTC. This codes for CATSKGLSKETQYF.

V usage is TRBV12-3 or TRBV12-4 and J usage is TRBJ2-2; 8 bases line up with TRBD1. This CDR3 comprises 16 residues. With 0 bases clipped from V and 4 bases from J, the junction kept 4 bases outside the gene matches. This CDR3 reads CASSLAGQVATGELFF. For the CDR3, the DNA is TGTGCCAGCAGTTTAGCGGGACAGGTTGCCACCGGGGAGCTGTTTTTT.

This clonotype was detected many times. The V and J genes are TRBV12-3 or TRBV12-4 and TRBJ1-2, with no clear D. The CDR3 extends over 12 amino acids. The ends were cut back, 10 bases at V and 2 bases at J, with 11 bases in the middle. CDR3 DNA sequence: TGTGCCATCAGAGGACGGAACTATGGCTACACCTTC. This gives the protein CAIRGRNYGYTF.